These 13 T cell receptor beta chains came from one sample sequenced in a study of tumor-infiltrating lymphocytes in primary liver carcinoma. Co-extraction of both nucleic acids (RNA and DNA) used about 20-33 mg of unsorted bulk tissue. Priming with a constant-region primer yielded TCR beta cDNA from about 480 ng total RNA. It was through three nested multiplex PCR rounds of slightly modified ARM-PCR that TCR beta libraries arose. Rounds one and two of PCR, each of approximately 11 cycles, were primed with TRBV1-TRBV30 forward primers and a C-beta reverse primer. A single record per CDR3 protein comes from TCRdb applying MiXCR to the multiplex PCR reads. The table lists around 81,000 distinct CDR3 sequences, 71% of them singletons. Sample: liver tumor tissue from sampling region 4. Subset reported: tumor region T4, right-lateral pole. The origin of the receptors is an older woman with primary liver carcinoma and hepatitis B virus infection.

As to this clonotype: At one of its ends the junction is not consistent with the germline gene, which may arise from a read error. The CDR3 DNA reads TGTGCCAACAGTTACAGGAGCGGGAGGGCCGGAGAGACCCACTACTTC. It encodes CANSYRSGRAGETHYF. This rearrangement joins TRBV6-2 or TRBV6-3 to TRBJ2-5; 10 positions match TRBD2. The CDR3 length is 16 residues. The V gene's germline CDR1 is MNHEY and CDR2 SVGEGT.

This clonotype has just a few counts. A much larger clone lies one base from this, so it may be a read error. The chain uses TRBV6-6 and TRBJ1-1, with D unresolved. V was trimmed by 1 base and J by 1 base, leaving 4 bases between them. In germline, CDR1 is MNHNY, CDR2 SVGAGI (reference sequence). CDR3 length: 13 residues. CDR3 bases: TGTGCCAGCAGTTACTTGGAGAACACTGAAGCTTTCTTT. Translation gives CASSYLENTEAFF.

The V gene is TRBV7-9, the J gene TRBJ2-1; no reliable D call. The CDR3 is 16 amino acids. The germline V and J ends were trimmed by 5 bases and 4 bases, with 18 bases remaining between them. CDR1 and CDR2 from the germline V gene are SEHNR and FQNEAQ (reference sequence). The CDR3 DNA follows: TGTGCCAGCAGCCCCAGATCGGCAGGTGATTACAATGAGCAGTTCTTC. Residues: CASSPRSAGDYNEQFF.

As regards this clonotype: Mismatch with germline at one junction end may stem from a read error. The V and J genes are TRBV11-3 and TRBJ2-2, with D possibly TRBD2 on 5 matching bases. The CDR3 extends over 14 amino acids. CDR1 and CDR2 (germline): SGHNT, YENEEA. The CDR3 nucleotides are TGTGCCAGCAGGGGAACTATGGCGACCGGGGAGCTATTTTTC. Amino acid sequence: CASRGTMATGELFF. The full variable domain, completed using reference TRBV11-3 and TRBJ2-2, is EAGVVQSPRYKIIEKKQPVAFWCNPISGHNTLYWYLQNLGQGPELLIRYENEEAVDDSQLPKDRFSAERLKGVDSTLKIQPAELGDSAVYLCASRGTMATGELFFGEGSRLTVL.

This clonotype has a count of ten or more. This chain links TRBV10-3 with TRBJ2-1, with TRBD1 matching over 7 bases. J lost 5 bases, V lost 10 bases, and 8 bases had no gene match. The germline V gene encodes CDR1 ENHRY and CDR2 SYGVKD. The CDR3 loop spans 13 amino acids. The CDR3 is CATRQGRDNEQFF. The CDR3 nucleotides are TGTGCCACCAGACAGGGTAGGGACAATGAGCAGTTCTTC.

With respect to this clonotype: This could be a read error, since a much larger clone is one nucleotide away. This chain links TRBV7-9 with TRBJ2-4; D is ambiguous. Germline values: CDR1 SEHNR, CDR2 FQNEAQ (reference sequence). The CDR3 runs 12 residues. Trimming removed 10 bases from V and 5 bases from J, with 12 bases in between. The CDR3 sequence: CANSFSENIQYF. For the CDR3, the DNA is TGTGCCAACAGTTTCTCAGAAAACATTCAGTACTTC.

The J gene is TRBJ1-2, the V gene TRBV6-6; D remains ambiguous. The CDR3 contains 12 residues. Germline V gene data show CDR1 as MNHNY and CDR2 as SVGAGI (reference sequence). Trimming left V 7 bases short and J 11 bases short, with 17 bases between. The DNA of the CDR3 is TGTGCCAGCACCACGTACGAGGAAGGTTACACCTTC. The encoded protein is CASTTYEEGYTF.

This clonotype occurred many times. The chain uses TRBV6-5 and TRBJ1-1; 8 bases agree with TRBD1. The CDR3 spans 14 residues. The trim removed 3 bases at V and 5 bases at J, leaving 5 bases unmatched. Germline V lookup: CDR1 MNHEY, CDR2 SVGAGI. This chain's CDR3 is CASSYGQGGTEAFF. In DNA, the CDR3 is TGTGCCAGCAGTTATGGACAGGGAGGAACTGAAGCTTTCTTT.

This clonotype showed up just once. J is TRBJ1-1 and V is TRBV29-1; D is unresolved. Trimming pared 5 bases from V and 8 bases from J, leaving 15 bases between. From germline, CDR1 is SQVTM and CDR2 ANQGSEA. The CDR3 length is 12 residues. CDR3 loop: CSVQRRVTEAFF. DNA of the CDR3: TGCAGCGTTCAGAGAAGGGTCACCGAAGCTTTCTTT.

On this clonotype: Because the CDR3's place on the DNA is in doubt, the DNA is left out and the CDR3 is given as listed by TCRdb. The chain carries TRBV29-1 and TRBJ2-7; the table's D call of TRBD1 was not tested on the DNA. Germline assignment: CDR1 SQVTM and CDR2 ANQGSEA. The CDR3 has 12 residues if both end residues are counted. The CDR3 reads CSVAPGSFEQYF.

Regarding this clonotype: The conserved phenylalanine or tryptophan normally closing the CDR3 is absent here, so this likely arose from a read error. This chain joins TRBV11-3 and TRBJ1-2, with D unclear. CDR3 length equals 14 residues. Germline V gene lookup returns CDR1 SGHNT and CDR2 YENEEA. CDR3: CTSSLAMVLDGYTY. In DNA, the CDR3 is TGTACCAGCAGCTTAGCGATGGTTCTTGATGGCTACACCTAC.

Details on this clonotype: The junction differs from germline at one of its ends, possibly a read error. The rearrangement uses TRBV12-3 or TRBV12-4 and TRBJ2-5, with 13 bases lining up with TRBD2. The CDR3 sequence is 16 residues long. CDR3 nucleotides: TGTGCCAGCAGTTCCACTAGCGGGAGGGCTGGGGAGATCCAGTACTTC. This codes for CASSSTSGRAGEIQYF.

Turning to this clonotype: The junction shows a germline mismatch at one end, possibly a read error. The V call is TRBV7-8, the J call TRBJ1-5, with D tentatively TRBD1 (5 bases). Germline values: CDR1 SGHVS, CDR2 FQNEAQ. This CDR3 region has 13 residues. The CDR3 is CASTLGANQPQHF. Written as DNA, the CDR3 is TGTGCCAGCACCTTAGGGGCTAATCAGCCCCAACATTTT.